The subject of this entry is one TCR beta chain. Its specificity is unknown. The sample originates from a study of graft-versus-host responses after intestinal transplantation. Study details: The study gave all recipients anti-thymocyte globulin induction, then tacrolimus and steroids for 2 to 3 years. General study points: Some GvH clones appeared in ileal mucosa or blood before recipient bone marrow. Graft-donor T cell macrochimerism coincided with high graft-versus-host to host-versus-graft clonal ratios in allografts. Peak circulating GvH clone levels tracked with early post-transplant HvG declines.

Sequenced by immunoSEQ multiplex PCR; TCRdb stores in-frame clones only, minus some. This sample has approximately 88,000 clones, with about 90% found just once. This CDR3 is 15 amino acids long. V dropped 0 bases and J dropped 2 bases, with 11 bases sitting between them. Germline V gives CDR1 LGHNA, CDR2 YNFKEQ. This clonotype originated in a human donor who received an intestinal transplant. The sample was unstimulated CD4+ T cells sorted from spleen or lymph node cells, taken before intestinal transplant. The chain employs TRBV4-2 and TRBJ2-7; D remains unclear. The CDR3 loop reads CASSQDFGGPYEQYF. The CDR3 DNA reads as TGTGCCAGCAGCCAAGATTTTGGCGGTCCCTACGAGCAGTACTTC.